These 14 T cell receptor beta chains were sequenced from one sample in a study of shared clonotypes between healthy human individuals. The naive CD8 fraction comprised CD45RO-negative cells positively selected for CCR7 and excluded terminally differentiated effector memory CD45RA+ cells. The repertoire was sequenced with immunoSEQ multiplex PCR; TCRdb's copy has only in-frame clones and lacks some. Here the sample spans about 2 million clones, approximately 94% being singletons. Sequenced material: naive CD8+ T cells sorted from blood. These receptors were collected from a man aged 18 to 30 in good health.

The chain is built from TRBV2 and TRBJ2-3, with D unclear. This CDR3 contains 13 residues. V was pared by 7 bases and J by 0 bases, with 8 bases between. Germline V gives CDR1 SNHLY, CDR2 FYNNEI. The DNA for the CDR3 is TGTGCCAGCACTAGAGTTAGCACAGATACGCAGTATTTT. It specifies CASTRVSTDTQYF.

This chain's CDR3 is CASSSSGTSGRVQIYEQYF. Written as DNA, the CDR3 is TGTGCCAGCAGCTCATCCGGGACTAGCGGGAGGGTTCAAATCTACGAGCAGTACTTC. This chain connects TRBV7-9 to TRBJ2-7; 16 bases fit TRBD2. CDR1 is SEHNR, CDR2 FQNEAQ, per germline (reference sequence). This CDR3 region has 19 residues. V trimming: 4 bases; J trimming: 3 bases; junction bases outside the gene matches: 12.

Details on this clone: Other DNA sequences in the sample encode the same CDR3. The J gene is TRBJ1-5, the V gene TRBV5-6; D unclear. The CDR3 extends over 14 amino acids. Germline V gene data show CDR1 as SGHDT and CDR2 as YYEEEE. V was trimmed by 0 bases and J by 1 base, leaving 5 bases between them. The CDR3 coding sequence is TGTGCCAGCAGCTTGGTTGGGAGCAATCAGCCCCAGCATTTT. This codes for CASSLVGSNQPQHF.

The chain combines TRBV4-1 with TRBJ2-5; D unclear. This CDR3 spans 14 amino acids. Germline V gives CDR1 MGHRA, CDR2 YSYEKL. The germline V and J ends were trimmed by 1 base and 3 bases, with 9 bases remaining between them. Here the CDR3 DNA reads TGCGCCAGCAGCCAAGGGACGGTAGAAGAGACCCAGTACTTC. As protein: CASSQGTVEETQYF.

As concerns this clone: Other nucleotide sequences in the sample specify the same CDR3. V usage is TRBV19 and J usage is TRBJ2-1, with D perhaps TRBD1 (5 bases). CDR3 length: 13 residues. V lost 4 bases, J lost 3 bases, and 7 bases lay in between. Looked up from germline, CDR1 is LNHDA and CDR2 is SQIVND (reference sequence). CDR3 loop: CASSSDSYNEQFF. CDR3 DNA: TGTGCCAGTAGTAGCGACAGCTACAATGAGCAGTTCTTC.

The V call is TRBV11-2, the J call TRBJ2-7; D is unclear. CDR3 length equals 13 residues. V shed 4 bases and J shed 2 bases, with 9 bases lying between them. Looked up from germline, CDR1 is SGHAT and CDR2 is FQNNGV. The CDR3 DNA follows: TGTGCCAGCAGCTCATCCGCCACCTACGAGCAGTACTTC. Translating it yields CASSSSATYEQYF.

The rearrangement links TRBV30 to TRBJ2-2; D may be TRBD2 (5 bases). This CDR3 contains 14 residues. Germline CDR1 reads GTSNPN; CDR2 reads SVGIG (reference sequence). V lost 0 bases to trimming and J lost 3 bases, with 8 bases between them. This chain's CDR3 is CAWSVPGYTGELFF. The CDR3 region has the DNA TGTGCCTGGAGTGTACCGGGGTACACCGGGGAGCTGTTTTTT.

This clone came up once. CDR3 DNA sequence: TGTGCCAGCAGTTTGGTAGCGGGGTCCTCCTCCTACAATGAGCAGTTCTTC. Its protein is CASSLVAGSSSYNEQFF. The chain links TRBV27 to TRBJ2-1; 8 bases are a match to TRBD2. CDR1 is MNHEY, CDR2 SMNVEV, per germline (reference sequence). This CDR3 region has 17 residues. Trimming cost V 3 bases and J 0 bases; bases outside gene matches: 7.

This rearrangement joins TRBV30 to TRBJ2-1, with D tentatively TRBD1 or TRBD2 (5 bases each). The CDR3 is made up of 11 amino acids. The V gene lost 5 bases and the J gene lost 9 bases, with 11 bases spanning the gap. From germline, CDR1 is GTSNPN and CDR2 SVGIG (reference sequence). DNA for the CDR3: TGTGCCTGGGGAGCTGGGACTGAGCAGTTCTTC. Its protein product is CAWGAGTEQFF.

The chain employs TRBV5-4 and TRBJ1-1, with 7 bases fitting TRBD1. V dropped 0 bases and J dropped 8; count of bases not matched to a gene: 4. There are 13 residues in the CDR3. Germline lookup yields CDR1 SGHNT and CDR2 YYREEE (reference sequence). Written as DNA, the CDR3 is TGTGCCAGCAGCTTGGGTGGGACAGACGAAGCTTTCTTT. This encodes CASSLGGTDEAFF.

This chain connects TRBV6-6 to TRBJ2-5; D call uncertain. CDR1 MNHNY and CDR2 SVGAGI come from the germline V gene (reference sequence). The CDR3 runs 13 residues. Deletions cut 6 bases from V and 7 bases from J, with 15 bases between. This CDR3 reads CASRPPTSATQYF. The CDR3 region has the DNA TGTGCCAGCAGACCTCCCACGTCGGCGACCCAGTACTTC.

The CDR3 nucleotides read TGCGCCAGCAGCCAAGAAAAGCTGGGGACCTACGAGCAGTACTTC. Its protein product is CASSQEKLGTYEQYF. This chain links TRBV4-1 with TRBJ2-7, with unresolved D. Germline CDR1 MGHRA, CDR2 YSYEKL. This CDR3 region has 15 residues. Trimming removed 0 bases at V and 2 bases at J, with 11 bases between.

The chain uses TRBV4-1 and TRBJ1-6; unclear D gene. V lost 4 bases, J lost 8 bases, and 12 bases lay in between. Germline V gene data show CDR1 as MGHRA and CDR2 as YSYEKL. CDR3 length: 14 amino acids. CDR3 amino acids: CASSPVGDDSPLHF. DNA of the CDR3: TGCGCCAGCAGCCCAGTTGGGGATGATTCACCCCTCCACTTT.

The J gene is TRBJ2-1, the V gene TRBV28; TRBD2 aligns across 11 bases. Losses at the gene ends were 5 bases for V and 2 bases for J; bases not matched to a gene: 8. This CDR3 spans 17 amino acids. CDR1 is MDHEN and CDR2 is SYDVKM in the germline V gene. The CDR3 DNA reads TGTGCCAGCAGTCCCCCCGGGACTAGCGGAACCTACAATGAGCAGTTCTTC. Protein sequence: CASSPPGTSGTYNEQFF.